This TCR beta chain derives from a study of cytomegalovirus exposure and HLA in healthy donors. Study-level information: Previous work identified roughly 120 million unique TCR beta sequences from around 180 million T cells. Among the approximately 430 donors who were genotyped, over 70% fell in the genetic ancestry cluster that is associated with self-reported Caucasian donors. Overall study results and limits: Equally common other TCR beta chains were less clonally expanded than HLA-associated ones, a later analysis found. Sequencing depth across donors, presence/absence analyses assumed, was roughly uniform.

On this clone itself: Its antigen is still unknown.

The CDR3 is made up of 16 amino acids. CDR1 and CDR2 (germline): LNHDA, SQIVND (reference sequence). With 1 base removed from V and 2 bases from J, the gap between germline ends came to 12 bases. Researchers ran the PCR with 60 Vbeta and 13 Jbeta primers. Clones were sequenced by immunoSEQ multiplex PCR, and TCRdb holds only the in-frame ones, with some missing. Recorded for this sample: approximately 68,000 clones. The genes are TRBV19 and TRBJ2-1; no reliable D call. The TCR was taken from a female donor in good health and CMV-seropositive. Sequencing input: PBMCs. CDR3 sequence reads: CASSIASIGAYNEQFF. The DNA of the CDR3 is TGTGCCAGTAGTATAGCGAGCATTGGAGCCTACAATGAGCAGTTCTTC. Supplemented by reference TRBV19 and TRBJ2-1, the full variable domain reads DGGITQSPKYLFRKEGQNVTLSCEQNLNHDAMYWYRQDPGQGLRLIYYSQIVNDFQKGDIAEGYSVSREKKESFPLTVTSAQKNPTAFYLCASSIASIGAYNEQFFGPGTRLTVL.